This TCR beta chain originates from a study of persistence of HIV-infected CD4 T cells. Cells were stimulated with overlapping HIV-1 Gag 15-mer peptides. Memory cells lacking CD40L and CD69 with high CD45RO were sorted. The immunoSEQ assay was version 4, run in survey mode. This table comes from immunoSEQ multiplex PCR, and its TCRdb copy is limited to in-frame clones, with some not included. The table lists about 40,000 clones, 75% to 85% of them singletons. In the case of this clone: Its matching antigen is unknown.

The sequences come from CD4+ T cells sorted from PBMCs after roughly 18-hour stimulation, collected from a patient who received antiretroviral therapy. This receptor was obtained from an adult man with HIV who was CMV-seropositive.

CDR3 sequence reads: CASSLGGTQETQYF. CDR3 bases: TGTGCCAGCAGTCTTGGGGGTACCCAAGAGACCCAGTACTTC. The V and J genes are TRBV25-1 and TRBJ2-5; D is perhaps TRBD1 or TRBD2 (5 bases each). CDR1 is MGHDK and CDR2 is SYGVNS in the germline V gene. CDR3 length equals 14 residues. Between the trimmed V and J ends, which lost 5 bases and 1 base, there was a span of 11 bases.